This T cell receptor (beta chain) was identified in a study of molecular identifiers for immune sequencing clone quantification. This clonotype has a handful of counts. The antigen remains unidentified. Study-level results: Because of identical TCR molecules sharing a barcode, sizes of highly expanded clones could be underestimated.

Each CDR3 protein gets one entry after TCRdb re-called the PCR reads with MiXCR. The table includes a few hundred thousand distinct CDR3 sequences, about 22% detected once. Sequenced input: naive CD8+ T cells from blood, with Jurkat cell RNA spiked in. The subset was: FACS-sorted CD8+CD4-CCR7+CD45RA+ naive T cells. This TCR was sampled from a human donor in good health. Some libraries in this study had Jurkat cell RNA spiked in.

As DNA, the CDR3 is TGTGCCAGCAGTTACTCCGGACTAGCGGGGGGGCACGAGCAGTTCTTC. This translates into CASSYSGLAGGHEQFF. This rearrangement joins TRBV6-5 to TRBJ2-1; 15 positions match TRBD2. The CDR3 extends over 16 amino acids. With 0 bases clipped from V and 10 bases from J, the junction kept 4 bases outside the gene matches. Germline V gene sequence: CDR1 MNHEY, CDR2 SVGAGI.